The following is a T cell receptor beta chain sequence with its context. Produced via immunoSEQ multiplex PCR; TCRdb's table is partial and in-frame only. The sample holds roughly 250,000 clones, 87% seen once. These data come from a study of blood T cell repertoires in COVID-19. Participants were placed into cohorts based on the clinical history they reported. The CDR3 loop spans 15 amino acids. J was trimmed by 6 bases and V by 2 bases; bases with no gene match: 6. Per the germline V gene, CDR1 is MNHEY and CDR2 is SVGAGI. Sequenced sample: PBMCs or T cells enriched from blood (not recorded which). This sequence originates from a woman aged 25 to 39 with acute COVID-19. The V call is TRBV6-5, the J call TRBJ1-2; 10 positions match TRBD1. For the CDR3, the DNA is TGTGCCAGCAGTTACCGAGGGACAGGGGCCGATGGCTACACCTTC. It codes for CASSYRGTGADGYTF.